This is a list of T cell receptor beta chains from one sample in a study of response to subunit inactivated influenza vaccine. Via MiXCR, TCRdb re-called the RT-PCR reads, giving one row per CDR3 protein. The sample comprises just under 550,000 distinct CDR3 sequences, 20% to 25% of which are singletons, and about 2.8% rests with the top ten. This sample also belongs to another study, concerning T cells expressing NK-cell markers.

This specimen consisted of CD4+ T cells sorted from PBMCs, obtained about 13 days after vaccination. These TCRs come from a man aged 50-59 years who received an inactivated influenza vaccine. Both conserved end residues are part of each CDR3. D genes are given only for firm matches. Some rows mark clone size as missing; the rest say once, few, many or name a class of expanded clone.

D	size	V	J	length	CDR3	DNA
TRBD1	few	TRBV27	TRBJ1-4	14	CASSPTGGQEKLFF	TGTGCCAGCAGCCCAACAGGGGGTCAGGAAAAACTGTTTTTT
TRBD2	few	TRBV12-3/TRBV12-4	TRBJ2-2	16	CASSFRSGGAFGELFF	TGTGCCAGCAGTTTCCGTAGCGGGGGGGCCTTCGGGGAGCTGTTTTTT
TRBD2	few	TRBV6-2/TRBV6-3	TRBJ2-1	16	CASSYSRTSGHNEQFF	TGTGCCAGCAGTTACTCCCGGACTAGCGGTCACAATGAGCAGTTCTTC
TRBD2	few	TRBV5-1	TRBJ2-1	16	CASSSGTSGIDNEQFF	TGCGCCAGCAGCTCCGGGACTAGCGGGATAGACAATGAGCAGTTCTTC
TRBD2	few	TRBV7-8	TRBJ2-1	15	CASSLGLALYTEQFF	TGTGCCAGCAGCTTAGGACTAGCCCTCTACACTGAGCAGTTCTTC
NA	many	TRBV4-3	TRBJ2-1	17	CASSQRSGQGFEYEQFF	TGCGCCAGCAGCCAAAGGTCCGGGCAGGGGTTTGAGTATGAGCAGTTCTTC
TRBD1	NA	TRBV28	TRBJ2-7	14	CASTPGTGSGEQYF	TGTGCCAGCACCCCCGGGACAGGGTCAGGCGAGCAGTACTTC
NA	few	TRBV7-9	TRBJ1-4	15	CASSPPGTFNEKLFF	TGTGCCAGCAGCCCCCCTGGGACCTTTAATGAAAAACTGTTTTTT
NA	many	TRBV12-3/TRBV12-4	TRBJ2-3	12	CASAVRADTQYF	TGTGCCAGCGCCGTAAGAGCAGATACGCAGTATTTT
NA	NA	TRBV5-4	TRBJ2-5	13	CASSLGPSETQYF	TGTGCCAGCAGCTTGGGCCCATCCGAGACCCAGTACTTC
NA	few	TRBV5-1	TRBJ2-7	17	CASSLGGSGSSSYEQYF	TGCGCCAGCAGCTTGGGAGGTAGCGGCTCCTCCTCCTACGAGCAGTACTTC
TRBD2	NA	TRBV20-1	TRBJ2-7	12	CSARAPGGEQYF	TGCAGTGCTAGGGCTCCGGGAGGCGAGCAGTACTTC
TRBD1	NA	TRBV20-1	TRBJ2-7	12	CSARDRAYEQYF	TGCAGTGCTAGGGACAGGGCCTACGAGCAGTACTTC
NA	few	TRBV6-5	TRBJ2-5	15	CASSYSNGGGVTQYF	TGTGCCAGCAGTTACTCGAACGGGGGAGGAGTGACCCAGTACTTC
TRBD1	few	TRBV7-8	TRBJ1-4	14	CASSKTGSNEKLFF	TGTGCCAGCAGCAAGACAGGGAGTAATGAAAAACTGTTTTTT
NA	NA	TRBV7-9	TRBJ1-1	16	CASSHPGGVVSTEAFF	TGTGCCAGCAGCCACCCAGGCGGGGTCGTTTCCACTGAAGCTTTCTTT
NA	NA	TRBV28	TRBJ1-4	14	CASSPTGTNEKLFF	TGTGCCAGCAGTCCCACAGGAACTAATGAAAAACTGTTTTTT
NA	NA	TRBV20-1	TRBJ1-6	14	CSASAGTDNSPLHF	TGCAGTGCTAGTGCCGGGACGGATAATTCACCCCTCCACTTT
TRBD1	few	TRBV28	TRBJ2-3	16	CASSLGQGSWTDTQYF	TGTGCCAGCAGTTTGGGACAGGGGAGCTGGACAGATACGCAGTATTTT
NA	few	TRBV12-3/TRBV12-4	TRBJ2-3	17	CASSPPLGTEGEDTQYF	TGTGCCAGCAGCCCTCCCCTTGGTACAGAAGGGGAAGATACGCAGTATTTT
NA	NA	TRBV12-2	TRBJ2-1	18	CASRLAIIGIILSNEQFF	TGTGCAAGTCGCTTAGCGATAATCGGGATCATACTGAGCAATGAGCAGTTCTTC
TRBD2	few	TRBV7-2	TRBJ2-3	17	CASSETSGRFGGDTQYF	TGTGCCAGCAGCGAGACTAGCGGGAGGTTCGGGGGAGATACGCAGTATTTT
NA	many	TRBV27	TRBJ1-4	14	CASSLGTQGEKLFF	TGTGCCAGCAGTCTCGGGACCCAAGGTGAAAAACTGTTTTTT
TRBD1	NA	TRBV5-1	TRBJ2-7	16	CASSLGFWTGGSEQYF	TGCGCCAGCAGCTTGGGCTTTTGGACAGGGGGGAGCGAGCAGTACTTC
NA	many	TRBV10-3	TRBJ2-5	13	CAIRDWKKETQYF	TGTGCCATCAGGGACTGGAAGAAAGAGACCCAGTACTTC
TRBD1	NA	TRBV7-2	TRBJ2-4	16	CASSSGQGKAKNIQYF	TGTGCCAGCAGCTCAGGACAGGGTAAAGCCAAAAACATTCAGTACTTC
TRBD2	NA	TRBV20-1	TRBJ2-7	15	CSAFSPLAGEHEQYF	TGCAGTGCTTTCTCCCCACTAGCGGGAGAGCACGAGCAGTACTTC